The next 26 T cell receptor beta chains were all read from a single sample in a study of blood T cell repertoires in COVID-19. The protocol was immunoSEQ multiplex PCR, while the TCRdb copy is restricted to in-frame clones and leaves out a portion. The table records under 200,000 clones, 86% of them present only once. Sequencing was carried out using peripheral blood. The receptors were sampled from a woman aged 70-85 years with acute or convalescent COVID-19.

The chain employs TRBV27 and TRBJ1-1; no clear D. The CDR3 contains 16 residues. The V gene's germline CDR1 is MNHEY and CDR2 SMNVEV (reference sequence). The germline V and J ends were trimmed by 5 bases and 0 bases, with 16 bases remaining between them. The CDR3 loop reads CASSRTSRVMNTEAFF. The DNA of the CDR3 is TGTGCCAGCAGTAGAACCAGTCGTGTAATGAACACTGAAGCTTTCTTT.

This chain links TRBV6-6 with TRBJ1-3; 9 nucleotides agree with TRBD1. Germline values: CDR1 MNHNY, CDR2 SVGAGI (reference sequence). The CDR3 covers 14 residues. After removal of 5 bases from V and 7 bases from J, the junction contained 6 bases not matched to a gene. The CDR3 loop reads CASSVGQGGNTIYF. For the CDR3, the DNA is TGTGCCAGCAGTGTGGGACAGGGTGGGAACACCATATATTTT.

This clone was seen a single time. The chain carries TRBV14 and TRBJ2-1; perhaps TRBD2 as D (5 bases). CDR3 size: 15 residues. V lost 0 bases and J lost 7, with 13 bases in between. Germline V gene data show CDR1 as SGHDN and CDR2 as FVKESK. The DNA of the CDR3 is TGTGCCAGCAGCCAAGATCACGACTATTGGAATGAGCAGTTCTTC. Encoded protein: CASSQDHDYWNEQFF. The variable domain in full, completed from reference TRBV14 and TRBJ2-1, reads EAGVTQFPSHSVIEKGQTVTLRCDPISGHDNLYWYRRVMGKEIKFLLHFVKESKQDESGMPNNRFLAERTGGTYSTLKVQPAELEDSGVYFCASSQDHDYWNEQFFGPGTRLTVL.

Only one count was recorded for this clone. CDR3 residues: CASSILQGTTNEKLFF. The CDR3 nucleotides are TGTGCCAGTAGTATCCTACAGGGGACAACTAATGAAAAACTGTTTTTT. This chain uses TRBV19 with TRBJ1-4; 7 nucleotides line up with TRBD1. The CDR3 contains 16 residues. Looked up from germline, CDR1 is LNHDA and CDR2 is SQIVND (reference sequence). Trimming took 3 bases from V and 0 from J; bases not matched to a gene: 4. Combining the CDR3 with reference TRBV19 and TRBJ1-4 gives the whole variable domain DGGITQSPKYLFRKEGQNVTLSCEQNLNHDAMYWYRQDPGQGLRLIYYSQIVNDFQKGDIAEGYSVSREKKESFPLTVTSAQKNPTAFYLCASSILQGTTNEKLFFGSGTQLSVL.

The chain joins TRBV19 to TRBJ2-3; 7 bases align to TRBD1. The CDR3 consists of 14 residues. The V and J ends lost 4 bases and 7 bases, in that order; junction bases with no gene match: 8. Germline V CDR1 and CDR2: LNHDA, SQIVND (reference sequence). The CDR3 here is CASSTGTAPNTQYF. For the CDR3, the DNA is TGTGCCAGTAGTACCGGGACAGCCCCGAATACGCAGTATTTT.

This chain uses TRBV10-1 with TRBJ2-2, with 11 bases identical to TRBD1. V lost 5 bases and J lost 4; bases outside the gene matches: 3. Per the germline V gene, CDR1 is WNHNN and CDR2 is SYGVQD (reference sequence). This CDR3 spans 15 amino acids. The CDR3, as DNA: TGCGCCAGCAGTACCGGGACAGGGGGCACCGGGGAGCTGTTTTTT. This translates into CASSTGTGGTGELFF.

CDR3 sequence: CASSPDTGSAYGYTF. The CDR3 nucleotides are TGTGCCAGCAGCCCGGATACAGGGTCGGCCTATGGCTACACCTTC. The chain recombines TRBV7-2 with TRBJ1-2; the D gene is possibly TRBD1 (6 bases). Germline CDR1 is SGHTA and CDR2 is FQGNSA. V lost 5 bases to trimming and J lost 4 bases, with 17 bases between them. The CDR3 is 15 amino acids.

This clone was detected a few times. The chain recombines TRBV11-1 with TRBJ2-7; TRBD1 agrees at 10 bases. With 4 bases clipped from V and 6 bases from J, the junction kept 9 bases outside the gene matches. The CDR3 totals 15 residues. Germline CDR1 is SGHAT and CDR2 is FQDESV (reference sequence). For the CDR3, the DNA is TGTGCCAGCAGCTGGAAGGGGACAGGGGAGACCGAGCAGTACTTC. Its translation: CASSWKGTGETEQYF.

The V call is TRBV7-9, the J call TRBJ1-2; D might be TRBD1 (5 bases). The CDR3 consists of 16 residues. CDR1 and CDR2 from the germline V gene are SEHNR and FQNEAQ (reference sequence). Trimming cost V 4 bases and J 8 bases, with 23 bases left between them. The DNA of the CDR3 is TGTGCCAGCAGCTCCATCCAACCCGGGGGGTTAACGGGCTACACCTTC. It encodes CASSSIQPGGLTGYTF.

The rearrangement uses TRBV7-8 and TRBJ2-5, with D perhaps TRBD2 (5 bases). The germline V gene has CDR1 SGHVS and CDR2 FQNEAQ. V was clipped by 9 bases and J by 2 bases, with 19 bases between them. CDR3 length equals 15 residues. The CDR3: CASGRAGNLQETQYF. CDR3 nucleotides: TGTGCCAGTGGGCGCGCGGGTAACTTACAAGAGACCCAGTACTTC. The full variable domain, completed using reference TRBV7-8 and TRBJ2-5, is GAGVSQSPRYKVAKRGQDVALRCDPISGHVSLFWYQQALGQGPEFLTYFQNEAQLDKSGLPSDRFFAERPEGSVSTLKIQRTQQEDSAVYLCASGRAGNLQETQYFGPGTRLLVL.

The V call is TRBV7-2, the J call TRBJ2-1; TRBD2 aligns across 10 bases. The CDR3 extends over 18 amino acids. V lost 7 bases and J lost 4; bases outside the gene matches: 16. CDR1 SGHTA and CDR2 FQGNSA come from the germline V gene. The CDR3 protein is CASNPRTLAGGGYNEQFF. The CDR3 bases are TGTGCCAGCAACCCAAGGACCTTAGCGGGAGGAGGTTACAATGAGCAGTTCTTC.

CDR3 in amino acids: CASSLGGISYTF. In DNA, the CDR3 is TGCGCCAGCAGCTTAGGGGGTATCAGCTACACCTTC. The chain carries TRBV5-1 and TRBJ1-2; TRBD1 might be the D (6 bases). This CDR3 contains 12 residues. Germline assignment: CDR1 SGHRS and CDR2 YFSETQ. Trimming left V 2 bases short and J 9 bases short, with 11 bases between.

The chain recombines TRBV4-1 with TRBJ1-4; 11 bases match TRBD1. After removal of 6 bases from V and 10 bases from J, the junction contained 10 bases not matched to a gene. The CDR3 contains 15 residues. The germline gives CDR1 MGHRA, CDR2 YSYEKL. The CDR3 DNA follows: TGCGCCAGCAGACGTACAGGACAGGGGGCTGGAAAACTGTTTTTT. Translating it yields CASRRTGQGAGKLFF.

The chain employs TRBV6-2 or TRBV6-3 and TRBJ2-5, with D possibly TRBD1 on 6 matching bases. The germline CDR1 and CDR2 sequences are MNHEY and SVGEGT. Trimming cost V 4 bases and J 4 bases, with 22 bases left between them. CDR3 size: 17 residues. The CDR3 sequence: CASSSPQGTGKGETQYF. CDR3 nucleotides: TGTGCCAGCAGTTCCCCCCAGGGAACAGGGAAAGGAGAGACCCAGTACTTC.

CDR3 sequence reads: CASSPLGDTQYF. DNA for the CDR3: TGTGCCAGCTCACCCCTCGGGGATACGCAGTATTTT. V gene TRBV18 combines with J gene TRBJ2-3; D uncertain. CDR3 size: 12 residues. Germline values: CDR1 KGHSH, CDR2 LQKENI. The germline V and J ends were trimmed by 3 bases and 6 bases, with 7 bases remaining between them. Filled out from reference TRBV18 and TRBJ2-3, the complete variable domain reads NAGVMQNPRHLVRRRGQEARLRCSPMKGHSHVYWYRQLPEEGLKFMVYLQKENIIDESGMPKERFSAEFPKEGPSILRIQQVVRGDSAAYFCASSPLGDTQYFGPGTRLTVL.

In DNA form, the CDR3 reads TGTGCCAGCAAGAGGGATACCGGGGAGCTGTTTTTT. Protein product: CASKRDTGELFF. This chain links TRBV3-1 (or the pseudogene TRBV3-2) with TRBJ2-2, with a tentative D call TRBD2 (5 bases). Germline loops: CDR1 LGHDT, CDR2 YNNKEL (reference sequence). V lost 7 bases and J lost 5, with 8 bases in between. The CDR3 extends over 12 amino acids.

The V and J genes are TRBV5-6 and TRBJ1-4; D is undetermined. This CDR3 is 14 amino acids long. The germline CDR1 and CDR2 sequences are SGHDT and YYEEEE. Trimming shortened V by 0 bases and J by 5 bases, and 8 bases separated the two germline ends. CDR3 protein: CASSLGRRNEKLFF. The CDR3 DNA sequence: TGTGCCAGCAGCTTGGGACGGAGAAATGAAAAACTGTTTTTT.

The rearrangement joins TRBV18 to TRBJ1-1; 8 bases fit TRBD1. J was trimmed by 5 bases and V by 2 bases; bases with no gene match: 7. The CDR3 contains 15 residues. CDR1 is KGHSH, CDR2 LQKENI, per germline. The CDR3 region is CASSPIHGQGTEAFF. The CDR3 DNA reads TGTGCCAGCTCACCAATTCACGGACAGGGAACTGAAGCTTTCTTT. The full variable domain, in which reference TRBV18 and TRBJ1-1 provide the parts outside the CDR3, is NAGVMQNPRHLVRRRGQEARLRCSPMKGHSHVYWYRQLPEEGLKFMVYLQKENIIDESGMPKERFSAEFPKEGPSILRIQQVVRGDSAAYFCASSPIHGQGTEAFFGQGTRLTVV.

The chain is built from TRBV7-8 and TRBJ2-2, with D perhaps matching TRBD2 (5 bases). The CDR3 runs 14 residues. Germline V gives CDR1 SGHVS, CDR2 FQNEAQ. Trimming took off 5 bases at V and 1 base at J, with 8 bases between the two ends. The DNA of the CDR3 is TGTGCCAGCAGCCCGAGGGTGAACACCGGGGAGCTGTTTTTT. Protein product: CASSPRVNTGELFF. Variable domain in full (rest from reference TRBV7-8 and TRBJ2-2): GAGVSQSPRYKVAKRGQDVALRCDPISGHVSLFWYQQALGQGPEFLTYFQNEAQLDKSGLPSDRFFAERPEGSVSTLKIQRTQQEDSAVYLCASSPRVNTGELFFGEGSRLTVL.

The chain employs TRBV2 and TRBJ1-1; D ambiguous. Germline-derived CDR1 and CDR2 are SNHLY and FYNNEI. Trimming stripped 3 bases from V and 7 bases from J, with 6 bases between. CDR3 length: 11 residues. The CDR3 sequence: CASSETFEAFF. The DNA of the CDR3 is TGTGCCAGCAGTGAGACATTTGAAGCTTTCTTT.

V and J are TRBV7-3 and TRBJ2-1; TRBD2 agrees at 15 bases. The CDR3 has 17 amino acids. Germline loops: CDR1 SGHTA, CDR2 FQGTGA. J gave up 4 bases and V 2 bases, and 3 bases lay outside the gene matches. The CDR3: CASSLVGTSGRYNEQFF. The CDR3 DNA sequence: TGTGCCAGCAGCTTAGTCGGGACTAGCGGGAGGTACAATGAGCAGTTCTTC.

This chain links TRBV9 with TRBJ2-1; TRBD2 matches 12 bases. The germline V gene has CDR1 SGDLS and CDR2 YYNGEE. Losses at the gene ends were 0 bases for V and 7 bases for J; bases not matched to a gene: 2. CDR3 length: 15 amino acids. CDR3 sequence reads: CASSVASGGGNEQFF. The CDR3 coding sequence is TGTGCCAGCAGCGTAGCTAGCGGGGGGGGAAATGAGCAGTTCTTC. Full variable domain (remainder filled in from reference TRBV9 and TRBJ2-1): DSGVTQTPKHLITATGQRVTLRCSPRSGDLSVYWYQQSLDQGLQFLIQYYNGEERAKGNILERFSAQQFPDLHSELNLSSLELGDSALYFCASSVASGGGNEQFFGPGTRLTVL.

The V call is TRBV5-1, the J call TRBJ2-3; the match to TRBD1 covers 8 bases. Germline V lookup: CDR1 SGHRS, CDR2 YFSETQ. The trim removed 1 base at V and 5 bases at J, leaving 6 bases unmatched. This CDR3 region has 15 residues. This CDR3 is CASSLRPGGLDTQYF. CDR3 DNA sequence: TGCGCCAGCAGCTTGCGTCCAGGGGGCTTAGATACGCAGTATTTT.

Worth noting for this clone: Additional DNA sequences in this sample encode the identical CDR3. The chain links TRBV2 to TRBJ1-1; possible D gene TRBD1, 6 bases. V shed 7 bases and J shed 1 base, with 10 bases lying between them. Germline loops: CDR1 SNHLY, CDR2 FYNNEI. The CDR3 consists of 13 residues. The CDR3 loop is CASTEQGNTEAFF. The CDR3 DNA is TGTGCCAGCACCGAACAGGGGAACACTGAAGCTTTCTTT. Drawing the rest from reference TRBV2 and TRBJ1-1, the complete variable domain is EPEVTQTPSHQVTQMGQEVILRCVPISNHLYFYWYRQILGQKVEFLVSFYNNEISEKSEIFDDQFSVERPDGSNFTLKIRSTKLEDSAMYFCASTEQGNTEAFFGQGTRLTVV.

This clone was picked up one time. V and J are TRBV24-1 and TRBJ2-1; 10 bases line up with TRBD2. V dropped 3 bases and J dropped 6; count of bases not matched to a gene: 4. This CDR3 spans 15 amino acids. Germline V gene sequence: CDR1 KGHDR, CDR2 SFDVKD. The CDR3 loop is CATSDGLAVGNEQFF. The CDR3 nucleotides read TGTGCCACCAGTGATGGACTAGCGGTAGGCAATGAGCAGTTCTTC.

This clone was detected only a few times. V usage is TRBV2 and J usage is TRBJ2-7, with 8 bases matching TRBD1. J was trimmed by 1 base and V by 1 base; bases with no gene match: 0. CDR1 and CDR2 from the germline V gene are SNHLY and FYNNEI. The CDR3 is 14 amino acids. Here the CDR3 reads CASSEGTGSYEQYF. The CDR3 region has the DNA TGTGCCAGCAGTGAAGGGACAGGGTCCTACGAGCAGTACTTC.